This TCR beta chain was retrieved from a study of T-cell memory formation after mild COVID-19. At the level of the study: Largely, TCR clusters stayed within a single donor.

This clonotype was observed many times. The antigen is not known. CDR1 is MNHEY, CDR2 SMNVEV, per germline (reference sequence). This CDR3 comprises 14 residues. V was shortened by 5 bases and J by 0 bases, with 8 bases between the two germline ends. Each CDR3 protein gets one entry after TCRdb re-called the 5' RACE reads with MiXCR. The sample contains around 250,000 distinct CDR3 sequences, around 15% of which appear only once. Study-level findings and limits: Mostly located in CM and EM were contracting CD4+ clones, with contracting CD8+ clones located in EMRA.

The sample comprised PBMCs or a T cell subset sorted from them (not recorded which). The chain links TRBV27 to TRBJ2-1, with D perhaps matching TRBD1 (6 bases). This TCR was sampled from a man aged 18 to 29 who had mild COVID-19 (a few samples of this study predate the infection). Cell type and time point are not known. This CDR3 reads CASSEDSSYNEQFF. The CDR3 nucleotides are TGTGCCAGCAGTGAGGACAGCTCCTACAATGAGCAGTTCTTC.